In this sample, the clone carrying this TCR beta chain turned up many times. The antigen remains undetermined. Per the germline V gene, CDR1 is ENHRY and CDR2 is SYGVKD. There are 15 residues in the CDR3. V was clipped by 3 bases and J by 5 bases; unmatched bases: 8. This specimen comes from a study of CD8 T cells in ankylosing spondylitis. Study findings and constraints: A TCR beta motif of about 8 highly homologous variants appeared characteristic of ankylosing spondylitis blood.

Using its own MiXCR run on the 5' RACE reads, TCRdb lists one record per CDR3 protein. The sample carries about 750,000 distinct CDR3 sequences, roughly 19% recorded once. Input material: blood, either unsorted or a sorted T cell fraction (not recorded which). The V call is TRBV10-3, the J call TRBJ2-7, with 9 bases lining up with TRBD1. This TCR was recovered from a male donor with ankylosing spondylitis. The CDR3 loop reads CAISETGTGPHEQYF. In DNA, the CDR3 is TGTGCCATCAGTGAAACTGGGACAGGGCCGCACGAGCAGTACTTC.